This TCR beta chain was sequenced in a study of T cells expressing NK-cell markers. CDR3 size: 15 residues. Germline V lookup: CDR1 MGHRA, CDR2 YSYEKL. TCRdb re-called the 5' RACE reads; one entry per CDR3 protein, DNA not given. The table gives 150,000 to 180,000 distinct CDR3 sequences; the top ten clones make up approximately 35% of it. V is TRBV4-1 and J is TRBJ2-2; the TCRdb D gene call, TRBD1, has no DNA to confirm it. The source of this sequence is a woman aged 50 to 60 in good health. Sequencing used blood T cells: a sorted CD56 or NKG2C T cell subset, CD4+ or CD8+ T cells, or bulk PBMC T cells (not recorded which). The CDR3 protein is CASSRGTTNTGELFF.